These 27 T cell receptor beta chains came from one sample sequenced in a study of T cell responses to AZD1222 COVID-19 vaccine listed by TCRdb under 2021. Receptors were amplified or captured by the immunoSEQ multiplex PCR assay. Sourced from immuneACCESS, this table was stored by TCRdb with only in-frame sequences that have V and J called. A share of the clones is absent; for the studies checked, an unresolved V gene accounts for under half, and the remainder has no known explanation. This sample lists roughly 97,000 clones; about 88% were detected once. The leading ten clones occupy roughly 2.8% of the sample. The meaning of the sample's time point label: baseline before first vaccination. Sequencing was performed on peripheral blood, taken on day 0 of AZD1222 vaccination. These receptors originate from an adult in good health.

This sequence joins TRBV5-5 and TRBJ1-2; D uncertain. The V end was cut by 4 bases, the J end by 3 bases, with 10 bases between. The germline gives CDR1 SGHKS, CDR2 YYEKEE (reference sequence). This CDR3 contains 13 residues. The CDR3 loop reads CASSPRPHYGYTF. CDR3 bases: TGTGCCAGCAGCCCACGGCCGCACTATGGCTACACCTTC.

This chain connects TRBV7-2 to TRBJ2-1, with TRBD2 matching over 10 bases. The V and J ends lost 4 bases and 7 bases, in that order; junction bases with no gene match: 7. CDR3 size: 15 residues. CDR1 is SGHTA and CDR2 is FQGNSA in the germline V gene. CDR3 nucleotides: TGTGCCAGCAGCTCCAGCGGGGGGGCGAGAAATGAGCAGTTCTTC. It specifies CASSSSGGARNEQFF.

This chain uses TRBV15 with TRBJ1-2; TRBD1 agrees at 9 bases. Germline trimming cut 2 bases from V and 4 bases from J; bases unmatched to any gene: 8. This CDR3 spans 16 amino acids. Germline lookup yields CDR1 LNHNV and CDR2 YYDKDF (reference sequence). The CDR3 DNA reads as TGTGCCACCAGCAGATCCTCCGGGACAGGGACCTATGGCTACACCTTC. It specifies CATSRSSGTGTYGYTF.

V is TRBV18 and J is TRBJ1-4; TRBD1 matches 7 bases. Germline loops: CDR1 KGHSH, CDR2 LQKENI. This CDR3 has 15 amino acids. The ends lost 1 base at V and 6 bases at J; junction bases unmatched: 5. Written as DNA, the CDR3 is TGTGCCAGCTCACCACTCGCCGGGACAGATGAAAAACTGTTTTTT. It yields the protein CASSPLAGTDEKLFF.

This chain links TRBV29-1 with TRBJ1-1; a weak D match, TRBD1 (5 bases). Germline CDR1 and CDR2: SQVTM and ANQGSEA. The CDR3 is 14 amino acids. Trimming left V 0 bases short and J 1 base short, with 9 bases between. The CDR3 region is CSVEETGRNTEAFF. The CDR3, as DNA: TGCAGCGTTGAAGAAACAGGACGGAACACTGAAGCTTTCTTT.

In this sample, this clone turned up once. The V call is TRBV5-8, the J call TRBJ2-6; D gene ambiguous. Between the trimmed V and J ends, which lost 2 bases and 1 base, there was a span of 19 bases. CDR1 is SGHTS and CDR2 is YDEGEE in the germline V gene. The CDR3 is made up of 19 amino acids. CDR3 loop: CASSFPMTRYLSGANVLTF. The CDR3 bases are TGTGCCAGCAGCTTCCCAATGACCAGATACCTATCTGGGGCCAACGTCCTGACTTTC.

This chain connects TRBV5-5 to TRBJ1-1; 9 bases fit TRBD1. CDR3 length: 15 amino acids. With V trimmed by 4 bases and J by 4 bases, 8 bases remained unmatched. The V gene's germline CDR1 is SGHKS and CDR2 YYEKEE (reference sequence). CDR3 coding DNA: TGTGCCAGCAGCGGTGGACAGGGGAGGATCACTGAAGCTTTCTTT. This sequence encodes CASSGGQGRITEAFF.

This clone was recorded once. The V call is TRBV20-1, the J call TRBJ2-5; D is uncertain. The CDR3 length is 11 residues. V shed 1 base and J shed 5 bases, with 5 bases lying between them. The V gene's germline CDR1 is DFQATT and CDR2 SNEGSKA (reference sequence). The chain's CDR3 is CSARVQETQYF. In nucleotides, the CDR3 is TGCAGTGCTAGAGTGCAGGAGACCCAGTACTTC.

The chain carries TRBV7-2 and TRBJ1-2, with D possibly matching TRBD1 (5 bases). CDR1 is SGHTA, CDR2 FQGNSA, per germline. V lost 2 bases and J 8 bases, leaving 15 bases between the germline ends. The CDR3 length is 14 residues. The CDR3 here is CASSLLSGRDGYTF. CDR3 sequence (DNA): TGTGCCAGCAGCTTATTAAGCGGGCGGGACGGCTACACCTTC.

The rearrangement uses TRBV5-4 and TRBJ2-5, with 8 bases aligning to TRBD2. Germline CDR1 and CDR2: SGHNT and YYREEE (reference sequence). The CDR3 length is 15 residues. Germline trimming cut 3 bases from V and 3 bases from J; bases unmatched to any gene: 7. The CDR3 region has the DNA TGTGCCAGCAGCTCCGGGACTAGGTGGAAAGAGACCCAGTACTTC. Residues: CASSSGTRWKETQYF.

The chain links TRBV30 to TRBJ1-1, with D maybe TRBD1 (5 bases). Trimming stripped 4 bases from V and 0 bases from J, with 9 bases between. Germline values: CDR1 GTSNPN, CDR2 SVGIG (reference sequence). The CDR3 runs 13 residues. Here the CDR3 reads CAWNLGLNTEAFF. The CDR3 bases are TGTGCCTGGAATCTGGGACTGAACACTGAAGCTTTCTTT.

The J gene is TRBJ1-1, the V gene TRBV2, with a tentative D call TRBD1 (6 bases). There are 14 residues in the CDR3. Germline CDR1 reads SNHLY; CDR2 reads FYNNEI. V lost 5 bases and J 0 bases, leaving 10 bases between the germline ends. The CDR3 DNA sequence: TGTGCCAGCAGTAGAAGACAGGTGAACACTGAAGCTTTCTTT. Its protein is CASSRRQVNTEAFF.

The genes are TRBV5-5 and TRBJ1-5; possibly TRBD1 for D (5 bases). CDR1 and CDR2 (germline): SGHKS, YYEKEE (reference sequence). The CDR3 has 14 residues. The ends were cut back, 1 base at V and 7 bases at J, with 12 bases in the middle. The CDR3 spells CASSLSPGGQPQHF. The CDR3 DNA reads TGTGCCAGCAGCTTGAGTCCCGGGGGGCAGCCCCAGCATTTT.

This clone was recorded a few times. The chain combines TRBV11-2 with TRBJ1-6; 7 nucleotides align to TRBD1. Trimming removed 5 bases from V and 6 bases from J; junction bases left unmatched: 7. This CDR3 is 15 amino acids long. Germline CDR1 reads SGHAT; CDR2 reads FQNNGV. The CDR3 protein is CASSAYRGGNSPLHF. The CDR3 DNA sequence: TGTGCCAGCAGCGCATACAGGGGTGGTAATTCACCCCTCCACTTT.

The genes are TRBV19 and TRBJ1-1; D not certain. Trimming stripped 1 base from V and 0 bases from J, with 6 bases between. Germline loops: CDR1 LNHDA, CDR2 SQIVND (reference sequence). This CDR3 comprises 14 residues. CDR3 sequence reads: CASSIGHLNTEAFF. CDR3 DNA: TGTGCCAGTAGTATAGGACACTTGAACACTGAAGCTTTCTTT.

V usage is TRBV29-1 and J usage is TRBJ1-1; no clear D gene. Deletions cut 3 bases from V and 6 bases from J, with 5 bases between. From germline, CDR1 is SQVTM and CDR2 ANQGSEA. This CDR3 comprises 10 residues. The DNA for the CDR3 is TGCAGCGTTGACCGGCCTGAAGCTTTCTTT. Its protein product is CSVDRPEAFF.

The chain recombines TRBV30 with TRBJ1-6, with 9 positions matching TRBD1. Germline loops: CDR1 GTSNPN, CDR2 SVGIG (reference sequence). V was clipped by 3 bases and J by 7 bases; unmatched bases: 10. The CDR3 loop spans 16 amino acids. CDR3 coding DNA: TGTGCCTGGAGCTCAAACACACAGGGGGCAAATTCACCCCTCCACTTT. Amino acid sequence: CAWSSNTQGANSPLHF.

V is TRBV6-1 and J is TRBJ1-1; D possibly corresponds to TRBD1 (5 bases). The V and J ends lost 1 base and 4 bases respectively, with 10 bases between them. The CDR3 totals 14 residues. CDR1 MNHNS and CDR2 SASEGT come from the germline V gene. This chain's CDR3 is CASSEVRGGTEAFF. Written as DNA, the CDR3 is TGTGCCAGCAGTGAAGTGAGGGGCGGCACTGAAGCTTTCTTT.

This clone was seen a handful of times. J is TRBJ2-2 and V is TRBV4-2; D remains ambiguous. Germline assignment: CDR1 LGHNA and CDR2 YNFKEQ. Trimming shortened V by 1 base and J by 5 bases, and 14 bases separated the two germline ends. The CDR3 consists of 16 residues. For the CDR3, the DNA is TGTGCCAGCAGCCAAGCATCCCTAAAACATACCGGGGAGCTGTTTTTT. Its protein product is CASSQASLKHTGELFF.

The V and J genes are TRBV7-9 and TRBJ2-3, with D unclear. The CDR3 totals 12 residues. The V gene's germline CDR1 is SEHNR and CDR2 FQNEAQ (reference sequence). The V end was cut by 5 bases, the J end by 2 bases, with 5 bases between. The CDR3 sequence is CASSTYTDTQYF. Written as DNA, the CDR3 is TGTGCCAGCAGCACATACACAGATACGCAGTATTTT.

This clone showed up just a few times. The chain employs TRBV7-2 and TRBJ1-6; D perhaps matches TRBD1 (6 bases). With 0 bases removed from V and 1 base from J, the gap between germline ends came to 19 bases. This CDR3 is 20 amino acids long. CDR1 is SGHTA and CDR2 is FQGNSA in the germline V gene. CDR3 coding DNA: TGTGCCAGCAGCTTAGCGGGGGCAGGGCCGGAATGGTCCTATAATTCACCCCTCCACTTT. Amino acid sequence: CASSLAGAGPEWSYNSPLHF.

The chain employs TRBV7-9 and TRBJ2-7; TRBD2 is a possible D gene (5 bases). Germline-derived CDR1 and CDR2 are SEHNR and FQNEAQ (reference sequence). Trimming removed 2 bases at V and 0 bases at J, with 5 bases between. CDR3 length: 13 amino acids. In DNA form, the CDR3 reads TGTGCCAGCAGCTTACGGGACTCCTACGAGCAGTACTTC. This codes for CASSLRDSYEQYF.

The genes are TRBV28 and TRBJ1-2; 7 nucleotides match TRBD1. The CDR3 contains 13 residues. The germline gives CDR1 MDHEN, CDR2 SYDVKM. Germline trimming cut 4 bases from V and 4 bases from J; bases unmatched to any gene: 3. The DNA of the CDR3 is TGTGCCAGCAGTTCGGCAGGGGGCTATGGCTACACCTTC. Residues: CASSSAGGYGYTF.

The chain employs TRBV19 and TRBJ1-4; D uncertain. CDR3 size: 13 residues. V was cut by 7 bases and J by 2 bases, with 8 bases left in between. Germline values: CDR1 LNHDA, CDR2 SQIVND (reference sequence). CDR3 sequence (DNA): TGTGCCAGTATAAGGCTGACTAATGAAAAACTGTTTTTT. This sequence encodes CASIRLTNEKLFF.

CDR3 loop: CASSIKGAEAFF. CDR3 DNA sequence: TGTGCCAGTAGTATAAAAGGTGCTGAAGCTTTCTTT. The genes are TRBV19 and TRBJ1-1, with D unclear. This CDR3 is built from 12 residues. The V and J ends lost 2 bases and 6 bases respectively, with 7 bases between them. Germline V gene sequence: CDR1 LNHDA, CDR2 SQIVND (reference sequence).

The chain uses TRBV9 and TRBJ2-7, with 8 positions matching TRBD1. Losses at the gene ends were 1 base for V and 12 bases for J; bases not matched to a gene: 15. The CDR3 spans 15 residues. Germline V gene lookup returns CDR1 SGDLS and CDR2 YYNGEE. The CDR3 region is CASSVSPMTGVLVYF. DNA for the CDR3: TGTGCCAGCAGCGTATCCCCAATGACAGGGGTCTTGGTGTACTTC.

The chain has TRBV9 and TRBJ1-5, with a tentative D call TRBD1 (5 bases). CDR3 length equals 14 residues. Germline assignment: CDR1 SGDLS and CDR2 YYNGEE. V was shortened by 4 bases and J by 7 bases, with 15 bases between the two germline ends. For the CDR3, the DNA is TGTGCCAGCAGCCCTGGGGGACGGGGACAGCCCCAGCATTTT. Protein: CASSPGGRGQPQHF.